The 17 T cell receptor beta chains below all came from one sample that was sequenced in a study of blood T cell repertoires in COVID-19. Sequencing used immunoSEQ multiplex PCR; TCRdb keeps in-frame clones, though not all of them. The table lists 300,000 to 450,000 clones, about 90% of them singletons. Material: PBMCs or T cells enriched from blood (not recorded which). Source of these receptors: a woman in her twenties or thirties who had been exposed to COVID-19.

In its sample, this clone was seen once. The chain couples TRBV24-1 to TRBJ2-7; TRBD1 agrees at 8 bases. CDR1 and CDR2 from the germline V gene are KGHDR and SFDVKD. The trim removed 9 bases at V and 1 base at J, leaving 1 base unmatched. CDR3 length: 12 residues. The CDR3 is CATGTGSYEQYF. In nucleotides, the CDR3 is TGTGCCACCGGGACAGGATCCTACGAGCAGTACTTC.

The rearrangement uses TRBV10-3 and TRBJ2-1, with 10 positions matching TRBD2. The V and J ends lost 2 bases and 4 bases, in that order; junction bases with no gene match: 2. Looked up from germline, CDR1 is ENHRY and CDR2 is SYGVKD. CDR3 length: 15 residues. CDR3 nucleotide sequence: TGTGCCATCAGTGAGGGGACTAGCGAATACAATGAGCAGTTCTTC. Protein sequence: CAISEGTSEYNEQFF.

The chain links TRBV9 to TRBJ1-1; perhaps TRBD1 as D (5 bases). The CDR3 is 15 residues long. Trimming left V 0 bases short and J 0 bases short, with 9 bases between. Per the germline V gene, CDR1 is SGDLS and CDR2 is YYNGEE. The CDR3 region is CASSVAGGVNTEAFF. The CDR3 DNA is TGTGCCAGCAGCGTAGCTGGGGGGGTGAACACTGAAGCTTTCTTT.

The V and J genes are TRBV14 and TRBJ2-1, with D unresolved. The V gene lost 0 bases and the J gene lost 5 bases, with 14 bases spanning the gap. The CDR3 covers 16 residues. Germline CDR1 SGHDN, CDR2 FVKESK. Written as DNA, the CDR3 is TGTGCCAGCAGCCAAGATCTAGGCATTGCAAACAATGAGCAGTTCTTC. This codes for CASSQDLGIANNEQFF. Full variable domain (rest looked up from reference TRBV14 and TRBJ2-1): EAGVTQFPSHSVIEKGQTVTLRCDPISGHDNLYWYRRVMGKEIKFLLHFVKESKQDESGMPNNRFLAERTGGTYSTLKVQPAELEDSGVYFCASSQDLGIANNEQFFGPGTRLTVL.

In this sample, this clone turned up a few times. This chain links TRBV9 with TRBJ1-3; D is uncertain. The CDR3 has 13 residues. Germline V gene lookup returns CDR1 SGDLS and CDR2 YYNGEE. V was pared by 6 bases and J by 0 bases, with 7 bases between. The CDR3 DNA reads as TGTGCCAGCAAGGCGGCCTCTGGAAACACCATATATTTT. Its protein product is CASKAASGNTIYF.

V is TRBV6-5 and J is TRBJ2-7; 12 nucleotides align to TRBD2. Trimming took 5 bases from V and 2 from J; bases not matched to a gene: 4. From germline, CDR1 is MNHEY and CDR2 SVGAGI. The CDR3 extends over 15 amino acids. The CDR3 sequence: CASSRTSGMTYEQYF. The CDR3, as DNA: TGTGCCAGCAGTCGGACTAGCGGGATGACCTACGAGCAGTACTTC.

The rearrangement uses TRBV18 and TRBJ2-1; 7 bases line up with TRBD1. V lost 5 bases and J lost 3; bases outside the gene matches: 10. Germline CDR1 reads KGHSH; CDR2 reads LQKENI. The CDR3 is 16 residues long. The CDR3 DNA sequence: TGTGCCAGCTCAACGCAGACAGGGTCGTACTACAATGAGCAGTTCTTC. As protein: CASSTQTGSYYNEQFF.

This chain links TRBV2 with TRBJ1-1; 10 nucleotides match TRBD1. Germline loops: CDR1 SNHLY, CDR2 FYNNEI. The CDR3 is 14 residues long. The ends lost 6 bases at V and 4 bases at J; junction bases unmatched: 5. The CDR3 sequence: CASRWDRGLTEAFF. The CDR3 DNA sequence: TGTGCCAGCAGATGGGACAGGGGACTCACTGAAGCTTTCTTT.

The J gene is TRBJ1-5, the V gene TRBV18; no firm D call. The germline gives CDR1 KGHSH, CDR2 LQKENI. The CDR3 consists of 14 residues. Trimming took off 1 base at V and 5 bases at J, with 9 bases between the two ends. CDR3 sequence: CASSPQNRDQPQHF. The DNA of the CDR3 is TGTGCCAGCTCACCACAGAATAGAGATCAGCCCCAGCATTTT.

The chain is built from TRBV5-8 and TRBJ1-2; TRBD1 matches 7 bases. Germline CDR1 and CDR2: SGHTS and YDEGEE. V shed 0 bases, J shed 3 bases, and the junction held 2 bases outside the gene matches. The CDR3 has 14 amino acids. CDR3: CASSLEGADYGYTF. Here the CDR3 DNA reads TGTGCCAGCAGCTTGGAGGGGGCGGACTATGGCTACACCTTC.

V usage is TRBV19 and J usage is TRBJ1-1, with unresolved D. The V gene's germline CDR1 is LNHDA and CDR2 SQIVND (reference sequence). The V and J ends lost 7 bases and 2 bases respectively, with 11 bases between them. The CDR3 loop spans 13 amino acids. The CDR3 here is CASNPTANTEAFF. The CDR3, as DNA: TGTGCCAGTAATCCTACAGCTAACACTGAAGCTTTCTTT.

Written as DNA, the CDR3 is TGTGCCACCAGCAGAGATCAGGGCTGGGGTGGCGAGCAGTACTTC. It encodes CATSRDQGWGGEQYF. J is TRBJ2-7 and V is TRBV15; D perhaps matches TRBD1 (5 bases). Germline V gene sequence: CDR1 LNHNV, CDR2 YYDKDF (reference sequence). This CDR3 comprises 15 residues. The V gene lost 0 bases and the J gene lost 6 bases, with 15 bases spanning the gap.

This chain connects TRBV3-1 (or the pseudogene TRBV3-2) to TRBJ2-1; perhaps TRBD2 as D (5 bases). V shed 3 bases and J shed 2 bases, with 14 bases lying between them. There are 16 residues in the CDR3. Germline CDR1 reads LGHDT; CDR2 reads YNNKEL (reference sequence). The CDR3 is CASSQSGLTTYNEQFF. In DNA, the CDR3 is TGTGCCAGCAGCCAGTCCGGACTTACGACCTACAATGAGCAGTTCTTC.

V gene TRBV9 combines with J gene TRBJ1-1; possible D gene TRBD1, 6 bases. The CDR3 contains 15 residues. V lost 3 bases, J lost 1 base, and 13 bases lay in between. CDR1 is SGDLS and CDR2 is YYNGEE in the germline V gene. CDR3 DNA: TGTGCCAGCAGCGCATTCGGGACACCGAACACTGAAGCTTTCTTT. The encoded protein is CASSAFGTPNTEAFF.

V gene TRBV7-9 combines with J gene TRBJ2-4; D is perhaps TRBD2 (6 bases). The length of the CDR3 is 16 residues. Germline V gives CDR1 SEHNR, CDR2 FQNEAQ (reference sequence). Between the trimmed V and J ends, which lost 7 bases and 0 bases, there was a span of 16 bases. Here the CDR3 reads CASTGGMFLAKNIQYF. In DNA form, the CDR3 reads TGTGCCAGCACTGGAGGGATGTTCTTAGCCAAAAACATTCAGTACTTC.

This clone came up once. The gene calls are TRBV10-2 and TRBJ1-3; 8 nucleotides align to TRBD1. CDR3 length: 16 amino acids. The V gene end was trimmed by 7 bases and the J gene end by 4 bases; junction bases not matched to a gene: 12. CDR1 WSHSY and CDR2 SAAADI come from the germline V gene. Here the CDR3 DNA reads TGCGCCAGCACTGAAGAGGGAGACAGGGGCGGAAACACCATATATTTT. Translation: CASTEEGDRGGNTIYF.

The CDR3 DNA is TGTGCCAGCAGCTTAGTACAGGGCGCGACAGATGAAGCTTTCTTT. The encoded protein is CASSLVQGATDEAFF. The chain employs TRBV11-2 and TRBJ1-1, with D maybe TRBD1 (6 bases). The CDR3 is 15 residues long. The germline gives CDR1 SGHAT, CDR2 FQNNGV. Trimming pared 1 base from V and 7 bases from J, leaving 16 bases between.